This TCR beta chain was captured by sequencing in a study of Tregs in tolerant kidney transplant recipients. Study-level findings and limits: No direct test of biological reproducibility was done here. Tregs expanded with activated donor B cells seemed most donor-specific.

Produced via immunoSEQ multiplex PCR; TCRdb's table is partial and in-frame only. The sample includes 100,000 to 150,000 clones, 92% of them seen just once. Regarding this clone: Its antigen is not identified.

The ends lost 2 bases at V and 6 bases at J; junction bases unmatched: 9. Germline values: CDR1 SGHKS, CDR2 YYEKEE (reference sequence). CDR3 size: 16 residues. Thawed PBMCs were FACS-sorted into unstimulated CD4+CD25+CD127- regulatory T cells, CD4+CD25- non-regulatory cells, CD4 and CD8 cells. The sequencing input was CD4+ T cells from blood. V gene TRBV5-5 combines with J gene TRBJ2-1; the match to TRBD2 covers 9 bases. The sequence was obtained from a human donor in good health. CDR3 coding DNA: TGTGCCAGCAGCTTCCCACTCGGGACTAGCATCAATGAGCAGTTCTTC. As protein: CASSFPLGTSINEQFF.